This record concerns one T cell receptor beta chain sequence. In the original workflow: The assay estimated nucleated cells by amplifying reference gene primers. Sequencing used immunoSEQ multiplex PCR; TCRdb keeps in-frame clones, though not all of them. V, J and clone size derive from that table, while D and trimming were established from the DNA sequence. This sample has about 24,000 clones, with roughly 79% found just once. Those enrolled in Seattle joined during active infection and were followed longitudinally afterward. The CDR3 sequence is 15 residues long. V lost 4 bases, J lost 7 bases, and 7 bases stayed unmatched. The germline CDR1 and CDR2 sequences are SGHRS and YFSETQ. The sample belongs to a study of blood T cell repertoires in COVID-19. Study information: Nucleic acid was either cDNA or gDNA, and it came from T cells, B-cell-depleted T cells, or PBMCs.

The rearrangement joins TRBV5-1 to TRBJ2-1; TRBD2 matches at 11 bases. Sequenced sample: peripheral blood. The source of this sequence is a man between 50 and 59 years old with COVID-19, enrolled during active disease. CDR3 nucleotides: TGCGCCAGCAGCCCGACTAGCGGGGTGCCAAATGAGCAGTTCTTC. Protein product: CASSPTSGVPNEQFF.